These 12 T cell receptor beta chains came from one sample sequenced in a study of blood T cell repertoires in COVID-19. Measured with immunoSEQ multiplex PCR; TCRdb has only the in-frame clones, and not every one. The sample includes around 190,000 clones, 80% to 90% of them seen just once. Source material: peripheral blood. The receptors were sampled from a man in his forties or fifties with active or convalescent COVID-19.

The J gene is TRBJ1-3, the V gene TRBV5-4; D remains unclear. The V end lost 3 bases, the J end lost 7 bases, and 5 bases lay between the germline ends. CDR3 length: 11 amino acids. CDR1 SGHNT and CDR2 YYREEE come from the germline V gene (reference sequence). The CDR3 loop reads CASSSGNTIYF. CDR3 DNA: TGTGCCAGCAGCTCCGGGAACACCATATATTTT.

This clone came up once. The gene calls are TRBV6-5 and TRBJ2-1; no firm D call. Germline CDR1 and CDR2: MNHEY and SVGAGI. The V end was cut by 2 bases, the J end by 12 bases, with 14 bases between. The length of the CDR3 is 13 residues. In DNA form, the CDR3 reads TGTGCCAGCAGTTACATACGGTGGGCAGGGCAGTTCTTC. This encodes CASSYIRWAGQFF.

The V and J genes are TRBV11-3 and TRBJ2-1; a weak D match, TRBD2 (6 bases). The ends were cut back, 5 bases at V and 14 bases at J, with 13 bases in the middle. The CDR3 covers 11 residues. Germline V lookup: CDR1 SGHNT, CDR2 YENEEA. Here the CDR3 reads CASSGLASEFF. In DNA, the CDR3 is TGTGCCAGCAGCGGCCTAGCGTCGGAGTTCTTC.

The rearrangement uses TRBV28 and TRBJ2-1; 13 positions agree with TRBD2. This CDR3 contains 16 residues. The germline CDR1 and CDR2 sequences are MDHEN and SYDVKM. Losses at the gene ends were 4 bases for V and 8 bases for J; bases not matched to a gene: 8. The CDR3 coding sequence is TGTGCCAGCAGTTCATGGACTAGCGGGAGTTTGGATGAGCAGTTCTTC. It specifies CASSSWTSGSLDEQFF. The variable domain in full, completed from reference TRBV28 and TRBJ2-1, reads DVKVTQSSRYLVKRTGEKVFLECVQDMDHENMFWYRQDPGLGLRLIYFSYDVKMKEKGDIPEGYSVSREKKERFSLILESASTNQTSMYLCASSSWTSGSLDEQFFGPGTRLTVL.

The CDR3 loop is CASRLGSQECLDEQYF. The CDR3 DNA is TGTGCAAGTCGCTTAGGGTCCCAGGAATGTTTAGACGAGCAGTACTTC. The V call is TRBV12-2, the J call TRBJ2-7; the D call in the table, TRBD1, was not verified against the DNA. TRBV12-2 is designated a pseudogene. The CDR3 loop spans 16 amino acids.

The chain recombines TRBV6-2 or TRBV6-3 with TRBJ2-5, with 7 bases aligning to TRBD1. The CDR3 runs 15 residues. Trimming took 2 bases from V and 0 from J; bases not matched to a gene: 3. Germline V lookup: CDR1 MNHEY, CDR2 SVGEGT. The CDR3 DNA reads TGTGCCAGCAGTTACCAGGGGGTCGACCAAGAGACCCAGTACTTC. This translates into CASSYQGVDQETQYF.

This clone has only one observation. This chain uses TRBV6-6 with TRBJ2-7, with D maybe TRBD1 (6 bases). This CDR3 is 15 amino acids long. Between the trimmed V and J ends, which lost 2 bases and 2 bases, there was a span of 13 bases. Germline V lookup: CDR1 MNHNY, CDR2 SVGAGI (reference sequence). CDR3 protein: CASSYGDTVTYEQYF. CDR3 bases: TGTGCCAGCAGTTACGGGGACACCGTCACCTACGAGCAGTACTTC.

The chain recombines TRBV3-1 (or the pseudogene TRBV3-2) with TRBJ2-1; possible D gene TRBD1, 5 bases. V lost 4 bases and J lost 6, with 13 bases in between. In germline, CDR1 is LGHDT, CDR2 YNNKEL (reference sequence). This CDR3 contains 14 residues. CDR3: CASSPVTVSNEQFF. CDR3 bases: TGTGCCAGCAGCCCAGTGACAGTGTCCAATGAGCAGTTCTTC.

The chain employs TRBV19 and TRBJ1-1; maybe TRBD1 (5 bases). This CDR3 contains 14 residues. V was trimmed by 7 bases and J by 0 bases, leaving 12 bases between them. CDR1 and CDR2 from the germline V gene are LNHDA and SQIVND (reference sequence). CDR3 protein: CASNPGGLNTEAFF. The CDR3 nucleotides are TGTGCCAGTAACCCGGGGGGACTGAACACTGAAGCTTTCTTT.

This clone occurred once. V usage is TRBV7-2 and J usage is TRBJ2-1, with TRBD2 matching 12 bases. CDR3 length: 15 residues. V lost 6 bases, J lost 8 bases, and 8 bases stayed unmatched. Germline V gives CDR1 SGHTA, CDR2 FQGNSA. The CDR3 region has the DNA TGTGCCAGCAGTCGACTAGCGGGAGTGGTCCATGAGCAGTTCTTC. This translates into CASSRLAGVVHEQFF. Together with reference TRBV7-2 and TRBJ2-1, the CDR3 gives the full variable domain: GAGVSQSPSNKVTEKGKDVELRCDPISGHTALYWYRQSLGQGLEFLIYFQGNSAPDKSGLPSDRFSAERTGGSVSTLTIQRTQQEDSAVYLCASSRLAGVVHEQFFGPGTRLTVL.

This clone was seen a single time. Written as DNA, the CDR3 is TGTGCCAGCAGCTTTGGAGGGGATAATCAGCCCCAGCATTTT. Encoded protein: CASSFGGDNQPQHF. The chain uses TRBV7-2 and TRBJ1-5; possibly TRBD1 for D (5 bases). V was cut by 3 bases and J by 4 bases, with 10 bases left in between. CDR1 and CDR2 from the germline V gene are SGHTA and FQGNSA. This CDR3 is built from 14 residues.

The chain joins TRBV28 to TRBJ2-4, with D perhaps TRBD1 (6 bases). Germline V lookup: CDR1 MDHEN, CDR2 SYDVKM. Trimming cost V 9 bases and J 2 bases, with 11 bases left between them. The CDR3 has 13 amino acids. DNA of the CDR3: TGTGCCAGTAATACAGGGACCAAAAACATTCAGTACTTC. It encodes CASNTGTKNIQYF. The full variable domain, its missing parts supplied by reference TRBV28 and TRBJ2-4, is DVKVTQSSRYLVKRTGEKVFLECVQDMDHENMFWYRQDPGLGLRLIYFSYDVKMKEKGDIPEGYSVSREKKERFSLILESASTNQTSMYLCASNTGTKNIQYFGAGTRLSVL.